Below, one T cell receptor (beta chain) is given with its context. The data belong to a study of control samples from healthy donors and cancer patients. Data came from immunoSEQ multiplex PCR; TCRdb stores just in-frame clones and leaves some out. The data contain fewer than 250,000 clones, around 93% of them singletons. Germline CDR1 reads SGHVS; CDR2 reads FQNEAQ. Trimming shortened V by 2 bases and J by 2 bases, and 13 bases separated the two germline ends. This CDR3 spans 15 amino acids. The rearrangement links TRBV7-8 to TRBJ2-7; TRBD2 might be the D (5 bases). The receptor comes from a man in his thirties or forties in good health. The specimen was blood. CDR3 DNA: TGTGCCAGCAGCTTATTGATCGGGGAGCCCTACGAGCAGTACTTC. This codes for CASSLLIGEPYEQYF. Together with reference TRBV7-8 and TRBJ2-7, the CDR3 gives the full variable domain: GAGVSQSPRYKVAKRGQDVALRCDPISGHVSLFWYQQALGQGPEFLTYFQNEAQLDKSGLPSDRFFAERPEGSVSTLKIQRTQQEDSAVYLCASSLLIGEPYEQYFGPGTRLTVT.